This T cell receptor beta chain originates from a study of cytomegalovirus exposure and HLA in healthy donors. Study observations and caveats: Among the sequence variants, a highly shared cluster was likely an artifact of sequencing. In a later analysis, HLA-associated TCR beta chains were more clonally expanded than equally common others.

This CDR3 has 13 amino acids. Germline V gene data show CDR1 as SNHLY and CDR2 as FYNNEI. V was pared by 7 bases and J by 2 bases, with 12 bases between. The PCR made use of 60 Vbeta and 13 Jbeta primers. The protocol was immunoSEQ multiplex PCR, while the TCRdb copy is restricted to in-frame clones and leaves out a portion. This sample has some 90,000 clones; under 75% occur once, and the top ten carry 2% to 2.5%. About this clone itself: Its matching antigen is unknown.

This clonotype was obtained from a middle-aged man in good health and CMV-seronegative. Material: PBMCs. The chain uses TRBV2 and TRBJ2-7; D is perhaps TRBD1 (5 bases). The CDR3 is CASTPTVPYEQYF. The CDR3 DNA sequence: TGTGCCAGCACCCCGACAGTGCCCTACGAGCAGTACTTC. The full variable domain, completed using reference TRBV2 and TRBJ2-7, is EPEVTQTPSHQVTQMGQEVILRCVPISNHLYFYWYRQILGQKVEFLVSFYNNEISEKSEIFDDQFSVERPDGSNFTLKIRSTKLEDSAMYFCASTPTVPYEQYFGPGTRLTVT.